This TCR beta chain originates from a study of blood T cells in healthy people across ages. Across the study: About one barcoded beta molecule per two T cells was the capture yield of template switching.

V lost 1 base, J lost 11 bases, and 9 bases stayed unmatched. CDR3 length equals 15 residues. General study findings and limits: Getting older went along with TCR beta diversity per million T cells dropping roughly linearly.

A second PCR, run for about 7 to 11 cycles, used a sample-barcoded 5' primer plus a J-beta primer mix. TCRdb reprocessed the 5' RACE reads with MiXCR, giving one entry per CDR3 protein. The sample lists some 1.5 million distinct CDR3 sequences, roughly 28% seen once, with around 7.7% in the top ten. Sample donors were healthy Caucasian individuals that came from Russia, aged about 6 to 95. On this clonotype: Its specificity is not known.

This receptor was taken from a woman aged 25 to 39 in good health. The chain uses TRBV12-3 or TRBV12-4 and TRBJ2-5; 11 nucleotides agree with TRBD1. The specimen sequenced was blood. The CDR3 reads CASSLEGTGGNEQYF. In DNA form, the CDR3 reads TGTGCCAGCAGTTTAGAGGGGACAGGGGGAAATGAGCAGTACTTC.